Sequencing of this T cell receptor (beta chain) was carried out in a study of OX40 agonist ivuxolimab in advanced cancers. With baseline, cycle 4 day 1, and cycle 7 day 1 as timepoints, blood was sampled. In the case of this clone: The antigen is unknown.

Notes on the study in general: Expanded clones were, on average, more numerous among CD8+ T cells than CD4+.

The repertoire was sequenced with immunoSEQ multiplex PCR; TCRdb's copy has only in-frame clones and lacks some. The sample yields some 45,000 clones, over 80% seen once. The germline CDR1 and CDR2 sequences are GTSNPN and SVGIG (reference sequence). The CDR3 is 16 residues long. V shed 5 bases, J shed 9 bases, and the junction held 15 bases outside the gene matches. The chain uses TRBV30 and TRBJ2-1; 11 positions agree with TRBD2. This TCR was recovered from an adult with an advanced solid tumor such as melanoma, head and neck, liver or kidney cancer. The sample here was CD4+ or CD8+ T cells sorted from blood, taken in a trial of the OX40 agonist ivuxolimab. The CDR3 protein is CAWGFTLAGGPGEQFF. Here the CDR3 DNA reads TGTGCCTGGGGTTTTACCTTAGCGGGAGGGCCGGGTGAGCAGTTCTTC.